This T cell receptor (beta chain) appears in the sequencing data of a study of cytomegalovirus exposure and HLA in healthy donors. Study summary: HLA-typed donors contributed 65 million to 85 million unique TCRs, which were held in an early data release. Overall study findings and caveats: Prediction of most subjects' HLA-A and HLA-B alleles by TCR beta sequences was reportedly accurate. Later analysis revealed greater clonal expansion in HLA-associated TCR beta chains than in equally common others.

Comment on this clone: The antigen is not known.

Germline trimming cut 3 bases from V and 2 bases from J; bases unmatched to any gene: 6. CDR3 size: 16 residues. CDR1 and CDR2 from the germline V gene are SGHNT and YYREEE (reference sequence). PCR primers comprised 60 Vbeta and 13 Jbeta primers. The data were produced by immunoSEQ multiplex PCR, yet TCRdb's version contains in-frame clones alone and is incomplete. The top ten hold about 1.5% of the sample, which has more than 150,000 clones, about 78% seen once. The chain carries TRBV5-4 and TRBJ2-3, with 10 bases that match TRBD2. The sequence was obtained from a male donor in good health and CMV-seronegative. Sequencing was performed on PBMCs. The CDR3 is CASSWRLAGVTDTQYF. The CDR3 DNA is TGTGCCAGCAGCTGGAGACTAGCGGGCGTCACAGATACGCAGTATTTT.